These 6 T cell receptor beta chains originate from one sample sequenced in a study of CD8+CD57+ T cells in acquired aplastic anemia. Before being chosen for sequencing, patients had shown CD8+CD57+ cell expansion by flow cytometry. Profiling of TCR beta VDJ combinations and CDR3 sequences used genomic DNA as template. TCRdb called the reads again in MiXCR, with one record for every CDR3 protein. The sample comprises about 160,000 distinct CDR3 sequences, less than 60% of which are singletons, and roughly 2.9% rests with the top ten. The material sequenced was sorted CD4+, CD8+, or CD8+CD57+ T cells (not recorded which) from PBMCs. The origin of the receptors is a human donor with aplastic anemia.

This clonotype was counted many times. This chain links TRBV5-4 with TRBJ1-6; 7 nucleotides match TRBD1. The CDR3 is made up of 15 amino acids. CDR1 is SGHNT, CDR2 YYREEE, per germline (reference sequence). V trimming: 3 bases; J trimming: 4 bases; junction bases outside the gene matches: 4. CDR3 coding DNA: TGTGCCAGCAGCTCAGGGACAGATTATAATTCACCCCTCCACTTT. It yields the protein CASSSGTDYNSPLHF. The variable domain in full, with the rest retrieved from reference TRBV5-4 and TRBJ1-6, is ETGVTQSPTHLIKTRGQQVTLRCSSQSGHNTVSWYQQALGQGPQFIFQYYREEENGRGNFPPRFSGLQFPNYSSELNVNALELDDSALYLCASSSGTDYNSPLHFGNGTRLTVT.

About this clonotype: A much larger clone differs from this one at a single base, so this may be a read error. The chain combines TRBV6-2 or TRBV6-3 with TRBJ2-2; 10 bases fit TRBD2. The germline V gene encodes CDR1 MNHEY and CDR2 SVGEGT. The CDR3 is 15 amino acids. CDR3 nucleotides: TGTGCCATTCGTAGCGGGGGGACGAACACCAGGGAGCTGTTTTTT. This gives the protein CAIRSGGTNTRELFF.

The rearrangement uses TRBV25-1 and TRBJ1-5, with D unresolved. CDR1 is MGHDK, CDR2 SYGVNS, per germline. This CDR3 has 15 residues. V lost 7 bases to trimming and J lost 3 bases, with 16 bases between them. The CDR3 DNA is TGTGCCAGCATAGTCCAACAGATCAACAATCAGCCCCAGCATTTT. Residues: CASIVQQINNQPQHF.

A word on this clonotype: A single base separates this from a much larger clone, so it may be a read error. The rearrangement joins TRBV3-1 to TRBJ2-7, with D unclear. CDR1 is LGHDT, CDR2 YNNKEL, per germline (reference sequence). This CDR3 is 14 amino acids long. CDR3 in DNA: TGTGCCGGCAGCCAGAACGCTGGCTACTACGAGCAGTACTTC. It encodes CAGSQNAGYYEQYF.

The chain uses TRBV14 and TRBJ2-7; possible D gene TRBD1, 8 bases. V gave up 4 bases and J gave up 6 bases, with 13 bases separating them. The CDR3 is 13 amino acids. The germline gives CDR1 SGHDN, CDR2 FVKESK. This CDR3 reads CASSLTGGGEQYV. Written as DNA, the CDR3 is TGTGCCAGCAGCCTTACAGGGGGGGGCGAGCAGTACGTC.

The V gene is TRBV5-6, the J gene TRBJ2-1; 7 bases are a match to TRBD2. The length of the CDR3 is 14 residues. Germline trimming cut 4 bases from V and 8 bases from J; bases unmatched to any gene: 9. Germline V lookup: CDR1 SGHDT, CDR2 YYEEEE. CDR3 loop: CASSPLAGGYEQFF. DNA for the CDR3: TGTGCCAGCAGCCCTTTAGCGGGTGGCTATGAGCAGTTCTTC.